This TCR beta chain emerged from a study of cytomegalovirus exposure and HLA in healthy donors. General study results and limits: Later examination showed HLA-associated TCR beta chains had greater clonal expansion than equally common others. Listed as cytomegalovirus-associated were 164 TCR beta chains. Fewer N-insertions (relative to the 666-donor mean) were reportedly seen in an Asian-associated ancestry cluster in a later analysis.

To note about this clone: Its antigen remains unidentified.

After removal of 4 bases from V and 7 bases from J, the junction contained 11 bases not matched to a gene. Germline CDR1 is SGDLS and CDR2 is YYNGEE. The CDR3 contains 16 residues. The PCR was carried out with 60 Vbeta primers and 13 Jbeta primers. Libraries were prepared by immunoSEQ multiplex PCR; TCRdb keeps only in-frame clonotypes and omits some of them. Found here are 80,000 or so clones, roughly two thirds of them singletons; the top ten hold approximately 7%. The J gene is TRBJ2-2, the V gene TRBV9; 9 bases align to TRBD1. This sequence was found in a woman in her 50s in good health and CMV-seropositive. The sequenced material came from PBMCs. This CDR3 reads CASSSPGTGWNGELFF. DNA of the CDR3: TGTGCCAGCAGCTCTCCCGGGACAGGGTGGAACGGGGAGCTGTTTTTT.